Listed here are 18 T cell receptor beta chains from one sample, sequenced in a study of T cell repertoires in cytomegalovirus infection. For these TCRs, the target antigens are not known. TCRdb reprocessed the reads with MiXCR, giving one entry per CDR3 protein. The sample holds more than 300,000 distinct CDR3 sequences, 34% seen once. Sample: cultured PBMCs, taken from culture after CMV antigen stimulation. These receptors were taken from a human donor in good health (CMV status not recorded). Some clones in this sample may be carry-over from other donors' samples.

This chain uses TRBV7-6 with TRBJ2-1; D gene uncertain. Germline V CDR1 and CDR2: SGHVS, FNYEAQ. CDR3 length: 13 amino acids. Trimming removed 1 base at V and 5 bases at J, with 6 bases between. CDR3 sequence (DNA): TGTGCCAGCAGCTTAGATACGGACAATGAGCAGTTCTTC. Translated, it gives CASSLDTDNEQFF.

The J gene is TRBJ2-7, the V gene TRBV12-3 or TRBV12-4; D remains ambiguous. CDR3 length: 12 residues. Trimming left V 7 bases short and J 2 bases short, with 9 bases between. CDR3 DNA: TGTGCCAGCACCAGAAGGACCTACGAGCAGTACTTC. Protein: CASTRRTYEQYF.

The V gene is TRBV9, the J gene TRBJ1-1; 7 bases are a match to TRBD1. Germline V gene sequence: CDR1 SGDLS, CDR2 YYNGEE. This CDR3 contains 14 residues. V was clipped by 1 base and J by 1 base; unmatched bases: 1. The CDR3 region has the DNA TGTGCCAGCAGCGTACAGGGGGGGAACACTGAAGCTTTCTTT. It codes for CASSVQGGNTEAFF.

This clonotype appeared many times. The gene calls are TRBV7-2 and TRBJ2-3, with 7 bases matching TRBD2. This CDR3 is 15 amino acids long. Unmatched junction bases numbered 6, after V lost 1 base and J lost 5 bases. The V gene's germline CDR1 is SGHTA and CDR2 FQGNSA. The CDR3 DNA sequence: TGTGCCAGCAGCTTAGTTGCGGGAGTGGTAGATACGCAGTATTTT. Protein product: CASSLVAGVVDTQYF.

In the case of this clonotype: A read error may account for a junction end that differs from germline. The rearrangement uses TRBV7-2 and TRBJ2-4; a weak D match, TRBD2 (6 bases). This CDR3 is 12 amino acids long. Germline V gene lookup returns CDR1 SGHTA and CDR2 FQGNSA. Written as DNA, the CDR3 is TGTGTCAGCAGCTTGGGGGGAGACATTCAGTACTTC. It is translated as CVSSLGGDIQYF.

V gene TRBV6-6 combines with J gene TRBJ1-2, with a possible D match to TRBD1 (5 bases). Germline-derived CDR1 and CDR2 are MNHNY and SVGAGI (reference sequence). CDR3 length equals 15 residues. The V end lost 10 bases, the J end lost 7 bases, and 25 bases lay between the germline ends. The CDR3, as DNA: TGTGCCACCCAAAGTTCCGGGACCCCATCTATTGGCTACACCTTC. Residues: CATQSSGTPSIGYTF.

The chain is built from TRBV6-2 or TRBV6-3 and TRBJ2-7; D is unresolved. Germline V gene lookup returns CDR1 MNHEY and CDR2 SVGEGT. This CDR3 has 13 residues. The V end lost 3 bases, the J end lost 3 bases, and 9 bases lay between the germline ends. This CDR3 reads CASSYAANYEQYV. Written as DNA, the CDR3 is TGTGCCAGCAGTTATGCCGCTAACTACGAGCAGTACGTC.

The rearrangement joins TRBV19 to TRBJ1-5, with no clear D. CDR1 is LNHDA, CDR2 SQIVND, per germline (reference sequence). With 8 bases removed from V and 5 bases from J, the gap between germline ends came to 22 bases. The CDR3 consists of 16 residues. The chain's CDR3 is CASSFLGSGRHQPQHF. The CDR3, as DNA: TGTGCCAGTTCATTTCTGGGGTCCGGCAGGCATCAGCCCCAGCATTTT.

This chain links TRBV7-9 with TRBJ2-3; 10 nucleotides line up with TRBD2. V dropped 5 bases and J dropped 4; count of bases not matched to a gene: 18. The CDR3 totals 19 residues. Germline CDR1 SEHNR, CDR2 FQNEAQ (reference sequence). The CDR3 region is CASSAQTLPSGRSSDTQYF. CDR3 nucleotide sequence: TGTGCCAGCAGCGCCCAGACCCTTCCTAGCGGGAGATCCTCAGATACGCAGTATTTT.

V gene TRBV6-5 combines with J gene TRBJ1-2; D unclear. This CDR3 region has 12 residues. V dropped 0 bases and J dropped 6 bases, with 5 bases sitting between them. Germline-derived CDR1 and CDR2 are MNHEY and SVGAGI. The CDR3 region is CASSYSGNGYTF. The CDR3 coding sequence is TGTGCCAGCAGTTACTCGGGGAATGGCTACACCTTC.

This clonotype was seen more than once but under ten times. V is TRBV5-6 and J is TRBJ2-1; 8 bases agree with TRBD2. CDR1 and CDR2 (germline): SGHDT, YYEEEE. CDR3 length: 13 residues. V lost 9 bases, J lost 8 bases, and 10 bases stayed unmatched. The CDR3 sequence is CATAGTSNDEQFF. CDR3 coding DNA: TGTGCCACAGCCGGGACTAGTAACGATGAGCAGTTCTTC.

The chain couples TRBV7-9 to TRBJ2-5, with D possibly being TRBD1 (7 bases). This CDR3 is 16 amino acids long. V lost 5 bases to trimming and J lost 5 bases, with 21 bases between them. The germline gives CDR1 SEHNR, CDR2 FQNEAQ (reference sequence). The CDR3 here is CASSPRGSQGGETQYF. The DNA of the CDR3 is TGTGCCAGCAGCCCAAGGGGGAGTCAGGGGGGCGAGACCCAGTACTTC.

Within the sample, this clonotype is medium-sized (0.01 to 0.1%). This chain links TRBV28 with TRBJ2-2; D ambiguous. The CDR3 contains 16 residues. The V gene's germline CDR1 is MDHEN and CDR2 SYDVKM. V was cut by 5 bases and J by 3 bases, with 16 bases left in between. CDR3 amino acids: CASSPITFHYTGELFF. CDR3 coding DNA: TGTGCCAGCAGTCCTATCACCTTCCACTACACCGGGGAGCTGTTTTTT.

The chain combines TRBV6-6 with TRBJ2-1; 12 positions match TRBD2. Germline-derived CDR1 and CDR2 are MNHNY and SVGAGI (reference sequence). V lost 2 bases to trimming and J lost 2 bases; unmatched junction nucleotides: 10. The CDR3 runs 19 residues. Here the CDR3 reads CASSYALAGGPGAYNEQFF. CDR3 DNA: TGTGCCAGCAGTTACGCTCTAGCGGGAGGGCCAGGGGCCTACAATGAGCAGTTCTTC.

J is TRBJ2-1 and V is TRBV6-2 or TRBV6-3; 15 bases agree with TRBD2. V lost 10 bases to trimming and J lost 4 bases; unmatched junction nucleotides: 8. The CDR3 is 16 amino acids. Germline CDR1 and CDR2: MNHEY and SVGEGT. CDR3 in DNA: TGTGCCACCGACATGGGACTAGCGGGAGGATACAATGAGCAGTTCTTC. Its protein product is CATDMGLAGGYNEQFF.

This clonotype was counted only a few times. V gene TRBV6-2 or TRBV6-3 combines with J gene TRBJ2-1, with 9 bases identical to TRBD1. The CDR3 runs 16 residues. Germline V lookup: CDR1 MNHEY, CDR2 SVGEGT. V shed 5 bases, J shed 7 bases, and the junction held 12 bases outside the gene matches. The CDR3 protein is CASSAQGATSLNEQFF. CDR3 in DNA: TGTGCCAGCAGTGCACAGGGGGCGACCTCACTGAATGAGCAGTTCTTC.

This chain's CDR3 is CASSEQGRGEQFF. In DNA, the CDR3 is TGTGCCAGCAGCGAACAGGGACGGGGTGAGCAGTTCTTC. This rearrangement joins TRBV9 to TRBJ2-1; a weak D match, TRBD1 (6 bases). Per germline, CDR1 SGDLS and CDR2 YYNGEE. With 3 bases removed from V and 9 bases from J, the gap between germline ends came to 13 bases. The CDR3 has 13 amino acids.

This chain uses TRBV28 with TRBJ2-6; D is possibly TRBD1 (5 bases). There are 16 residues in the CDR3. Germline V gives CDR1 MDHEN, CDR2 SYDVKM. With 5 bases removed from V and 1 base from J, the gap between germline ends came to 12 bases. For the CDR3, the DNA is TGTGCCAGCAGTCCACCAACAGGATCTGGGGCCAACGTCCTGACTTTC. Translated: CASSPPTGSGANVLTF. Full variable domain (rest looked up from reference TRBV28 and TRBJ2-6): DVKVTQSSRYLVKRTGEKVFLECVQDMDHENMFWYRQDPGLGLRLIYFSYDVKMKEKGDIPEGYSVSREKKERFSLILESASTNQTSMYLCASSPPTGSGANVLTFGAGSRLTVL.